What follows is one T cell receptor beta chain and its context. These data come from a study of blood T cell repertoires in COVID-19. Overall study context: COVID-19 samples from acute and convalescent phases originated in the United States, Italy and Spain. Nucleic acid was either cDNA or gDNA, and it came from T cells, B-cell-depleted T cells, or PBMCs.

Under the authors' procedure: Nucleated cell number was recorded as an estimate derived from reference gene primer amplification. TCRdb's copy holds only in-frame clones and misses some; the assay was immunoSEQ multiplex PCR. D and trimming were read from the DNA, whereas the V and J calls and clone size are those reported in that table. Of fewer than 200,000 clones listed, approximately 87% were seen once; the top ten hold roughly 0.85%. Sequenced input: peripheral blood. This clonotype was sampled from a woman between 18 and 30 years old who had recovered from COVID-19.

The CDR3 DNA reads as TGTGCCAGCTCACCAATCACAGGGACTGGGGCCAACGTCCTGACTTTC. Amino acid sequence: CASSPITGTGANVLTF. The chain has TRBV18 and TRBJ2-6; the D gene is possibly TRBD1 (6 bases). The CDR3 contains 16 residues. Germline CDR1 reads KGHSH; CDR2 reads LQKENI. V gave up 2 bases and J gave up 2 bases, with 10 bases separating them.